Sequencing of this T cell receptor beta chain was carried out in a study of CD8 T cells in ankylosing spondylitis. Ten or more counts support this clonotype. No antigen is known for it. MiXCR, run by TCRdb on the 5' RACE reads, gives a single entry per CDR3 protein. The sample includes around 210,000 distinct CDR3 sequences, around 8% of them seen just once. Overall study results and limits: A motif in TCR beta, a set of under 10 highly homologous variants, appeared characteristic of ankylosing spondylitis blood.

Germline lookup yields CDR1 SQVTM and CDR2 ANQGSEA. V lost 3 bases to trimming and J lost 5 bases; unmatched junction nucleotides: 2. CDR3 length equals 13 residues. This sequence joins TRBV29-1 and TRBJ2-1; TRBD2 agrees at 9 bases. Specimen: blood, either unsorted or a sorted T cell fraction (not recorded which). The TCR comes from a female donor with ankylosing spondylitis or in good health (not recorded which). Here the CDR3 DNA reads TGCAGCGTTGAGGGGACTAGCCACAATGAGCAGTTCTTC. It encodes CSVEGTSHNEQFF.